Detailed here is one TCR beta chain. This clonotype was seen a handful of times. Its antigen remains undetermined. No per-base quality is available; no much larger clone lies one base away. This record comes from a study of regulatory T cells in long-lasting Graves disease (dated by TCRdb to the early 2020s). Context from the whole study: Newly diagnosed Graves' disease patients had taken antithyroid drugs for less than 3 months. The study was registered as a clinical trial and conducted in China. A total of approximately 35 samples were covered by TCR sequencing, comprising 13 persistent and some 20 newly diagnosed Graves' disease patients. Persistent Graves' disease patients were compared with newly diagnosed Graves' disease patients by peripheral blood TCR sequencing and RNA sequencing. Study-wide findings and limitations: Patients with persistent disease shared more public clonotypes (approximately 2,500) than newly diagnosed patients did (approximately 970). TRBV28, TRBJ1-2 and TRBJ2-5 were preferentially used in persistent disease, while TRBV20-1 and TRBJ2-1 were favored in newly diagnosed disease. The study examined only peripheral blood because the primary lesion, thyroid tissue, could not be accessed. The authors acknowledged the small sample size as a limitation that may reduce accuracy. Persistent Graves' disease patients showed lower TCR Shannon entropy and fewer highly expanded clones than newly diagnosed patients, suggesting clonal expansion. Sequencing and analysis were restricted to the TCR beta chain.

Including cysteine and phenylalanine, the CDR3 has 14 amino acids. Of all the DNA, just the CDR3 is kept, 42 bases in frame from base 1. Compared with germline, V lacks 7 bases and J lacks 4 bases; bases without a gene match: 12. CDR1 and CDR2 are drawn from the germline V gene (reference sequence): DFQATT, SNEGSKA. Explained via the paper, the time point label denotes: newly diagnosed GD, antithyroid drugs for less than 3 months. RNA was extracted from PBMCs in TRIzol for both TCR sequencing and RNA sequencing. The diagnosis of Graves' disease was made according to American Thyroid Association guidelines. Patients were recruited from an endocrinology department in Xi'an, China. Each patient gave approximately 10 milliliters of peripheral blood, collected in an EDTA anticoagulant tube. Ficoll Paque Plus density gradient separation was used to isolate PBMCs, and no further T cell sorting was done. An Agilent 2100 Bioanalyzer and agarose gel were used to check RNA quality, and a NanoDrop 2000 was used to measure RNA concentration.

Library preparation used multiplex PCR. The data were produced on an Illumina HiSeq 4000. TCR beta libraries were built with iRepertoire HTBI primers and Arm-PCR amplification of CDR3 regions. Before sequencing, the PCR products went through gel purification. In the authors' own workflow: A total of roughly 58 TRBV and 14 TRBJ segments were identified across samples and were used for gene usage analysis of CDR3 amino acid clonotypes. COPE and FqMerger were used to merge the filtered high-quality paired reads into contigs. BLAST was used to align contigs to IMGT TRBV, TRBD and TRBJ reference genes, and CDR3 was defined according to IMGT. Highly expanded clones were defined as clonotypes with a frequency above 0.1%. Shannon entropy served as the measure of repertoire diversity, while the Gini coefficient captured V-J evenness. A clonotype found in more than one individual was treated as public. The raw public reads went through TCRdb reprocessing: fastp at Q25, MiXCR clone calling, in-frame beta chains kept. Each entry is one CDR3 protein sequence, shown with its most common DNA and genes. The V and J calls shown here were made by TCRdb, not taken from the authors' results. The table for this sample lists under 450,000 distinct CDR3 sequences; around 15% of them were counted only once. Roughly 21% of the sample is in the top ten clones.

In addition, the sample was reused for a study of T cells in Graves' hyperthyroidism and ophthalmopathy. According to the second study: Stable Graves' hyperthyroidism was defined as no progression to ophthalmopathy during 18 months of follow-up. Hyperthyroidism patients were newly diagnosed, had a disease duration of under 2 months, and were aged 18 to 65 years. Exclusion was applied to patients with uncontrolled infections, other autoimmune diseases, pregnancy or lactation. Diagnoses relied on clinical symptoms, serum thyroxine and TRAb, thyroid ultrasound and orbital computed tomography. The first round of RT-PCR for the TCR CDR3 was performed with the HTBI primer set and the Qiagen OneStep RT-PCR kit. Most expanded thyroid clonotypes (frequency above 0.001) were also detected in blood, a finding suggesting that blood repertoires may reflect thyroid immune responses. Ophthalmopathy was separated from stable hyperthyroidism by a 13 V-J signature model, with over 85% sensitivity and 81% to 83% specificity obtained in cross-validation and 80%/75% obtained in testing. In validation, the model predicted progression to ophthalmopathy with roughly 70% sensitivity and about 72% specificity, a median of roughly seven months before onset. To identify TCR V-J signatures that set the groups apart, the researchers used a discovery cohort of approximately 98 patients, made up of 40 to 45 with Graves' ophthalmopathy and 55 to 65 with stable Graves' hyperthyroidism. Prospective prediction of ophthalmopathy was tested in an independent validation cohort of approximately 18 hyperthyroidism patients and around 16 patients who later progressed to ophthalmopathy. The 100 discovery patients were divided at random into training and test sets in a 7:3 ratio. In addition, the study compared T-cell repertoires in thyroid tissue and in blood from roughly 6 Graves' hyperthyroidism patients. After sampling, hyperthyroidism patients received methimazole starting at 30 mg daily, and ophthalmopathy patients received high-dose intravenous methylprednisolone. Libraries were constructed in a second round of multiplex PCR, after which size selection and purification were performed. The libraries were sequenced on an Illumina HiSeq2000 using paired-end 100 bp reads. SOAPnuke was used to process the raw data, with reads discarded if the reads contained adapters or uncalled bases, had a mean Phred below 15, or lacked an exact constant-primer or identifier match. COPE v1.2.5 was used to merge high-quality paired reads, and clonotypes were defined as unique nucleotide sequences. Clonotypes were aligned to IMGT TRBV, TRBD and TRBJ reference segments using MiTCR v1.1. The analysis was restricted to V-J combinations with a frequency above 0.0001, which together covered about 99% of the repertoires. A TCS score was defined as the ratio between F50 (clonal expansion) and ExV (chaos), using BLOSUM62-based TCRdist between CDR3 peptides within each V-J. Welch's t-statistics and random forest reduced around 550 V-J features to 10 to 15, which were used in a naive Bayes classifier (R e1071). No statistical method was used to set the sample size in advance, and investigators knew the group allocation. According to the paper, TCR Vbeta CDR3 sequencing was carried out on about 140 peripheral blood samples, which came from 40 to 45 ophthalmopathy, 80 or so hyperthyroidism and some 17 progressor patients.

In this chain, TRBV20-1 is recombined with TRBJ1-2; 7 bases in between match TRBD1. The TCR comes from a young woman with Graves disease. Donor details come from another sample of the same person, matched by shared clones. The sample here was peripheral blood mononuclear cells (PBMCs), taken at new diagnosis, from a patient treated with antithyroid drugs. CDR3 sequence: CSGYNNRGAYGYTF. The nucleotides read TGCAGTGGATACAACAACAGGGGTGCCTATGGCTACACCTTC.